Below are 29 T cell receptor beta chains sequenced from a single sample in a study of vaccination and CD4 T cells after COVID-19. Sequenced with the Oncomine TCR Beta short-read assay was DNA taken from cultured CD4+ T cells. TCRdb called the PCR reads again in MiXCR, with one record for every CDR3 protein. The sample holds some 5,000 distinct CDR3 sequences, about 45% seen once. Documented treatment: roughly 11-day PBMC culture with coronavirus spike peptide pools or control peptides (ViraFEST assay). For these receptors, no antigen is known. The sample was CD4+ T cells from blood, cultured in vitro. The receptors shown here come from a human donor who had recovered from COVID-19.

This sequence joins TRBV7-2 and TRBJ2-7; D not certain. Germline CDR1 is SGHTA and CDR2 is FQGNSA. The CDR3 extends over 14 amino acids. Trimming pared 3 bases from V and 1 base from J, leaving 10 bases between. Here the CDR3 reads CASSFTQSSYEQYF. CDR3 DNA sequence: TGTGCCAGCAGCTTCACCCAATCATCCTACGAGCAGTACTTC.

CDR3 region: CAAGGDPTLNTDTQYF. The CDR3 coding sequence is TGTGCCGCGGGAGGGGACCCCACCTTAAACACAGATACGCAGTATTTT. The rearrangement joins TRBV10-3 to TRBJ2-3; 9 bases fit TRBD2. Germline CDR1 ENHRY, CDR2 SYGVKD. The CDR3 has 16 amino acids. Unmatched junction bases numbered 14, after V lost 11 bases and J lost 2 bases.

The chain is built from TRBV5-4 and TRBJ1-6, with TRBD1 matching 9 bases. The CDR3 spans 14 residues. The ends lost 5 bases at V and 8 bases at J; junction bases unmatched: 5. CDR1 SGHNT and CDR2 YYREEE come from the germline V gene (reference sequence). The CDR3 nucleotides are TGTGCCAGCAGGGCGGGACAGGGATATTCACCCCTCCACTTT. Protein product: CASRAGQGYSPLHF.

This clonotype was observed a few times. In DNA, the CDR3 is TGTGCCACCAGCAGAGAGAAAGGACTAGTGAACACCGGGGAGCTGTTTTTT. The encoded protein is CATSREKGLVNTGELFF. The genes are TRBV15 and TRBJ2-2, with 7 bases that match TRBD2. J gave up 1 base and V 0 bases, and 5 bases lay outside the gene matches. CDR3 length: 17 amino acids. Germline V lookup: CDR1 LNHNV, CDR2 YYDKDF (reference sequence).

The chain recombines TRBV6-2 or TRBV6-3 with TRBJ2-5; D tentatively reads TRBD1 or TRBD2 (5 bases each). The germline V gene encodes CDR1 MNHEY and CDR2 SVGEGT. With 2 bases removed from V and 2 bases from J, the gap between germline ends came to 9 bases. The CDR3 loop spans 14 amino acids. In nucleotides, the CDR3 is TGTGCCAGCAGTTACGGGACCTGGCAAGAGACCCAGTACTTC. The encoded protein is CASSYGTWQETQYF.

CDR3 protein: CASSPLGGVSYEQYF. CDR3 nucleotides: TGTGCCAGCAGCCCGTTAGGGGGCGTTTCCTACGAGCAGTACTTC. This chain uses TRBV5-5 with TRBJ2-7; 7 bases line up with TRBD1. V lost 4 bases, J lost 1 base, and 8 bases stayed unmatched. CDR1 and CDR2 from the germline V gene are SGHKS and YYEKEE (reference sequence). The CDR3 extends over 15 amino acids.

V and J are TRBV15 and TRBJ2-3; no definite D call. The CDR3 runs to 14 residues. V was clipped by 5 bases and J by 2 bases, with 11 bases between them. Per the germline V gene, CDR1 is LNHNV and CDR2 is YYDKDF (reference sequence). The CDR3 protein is CATSSRPHTDTQYF. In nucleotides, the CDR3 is TGTGCCACCAGCTCAAGGCCACACACAGATACGCAGTATTTT.

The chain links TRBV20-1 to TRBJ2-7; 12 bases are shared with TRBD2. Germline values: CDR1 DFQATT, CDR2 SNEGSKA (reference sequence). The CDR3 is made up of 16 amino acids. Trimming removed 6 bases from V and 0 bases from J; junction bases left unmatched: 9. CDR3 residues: CSATGTSGRSSYEQYF. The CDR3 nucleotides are TGCAGTGCAACTGGGACTAGCGGGCGTTCCTCCTACGAGCAGTACTTC.

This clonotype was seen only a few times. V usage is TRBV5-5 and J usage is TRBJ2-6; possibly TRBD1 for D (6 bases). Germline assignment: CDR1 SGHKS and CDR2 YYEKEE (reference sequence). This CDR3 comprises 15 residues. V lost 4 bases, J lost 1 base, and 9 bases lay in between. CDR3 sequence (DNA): TGTGCCAGCAGCGTTACAGGGTCTGGGGCCAACGTCCTGACTTTC. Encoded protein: CASSVTGSGANVLTF.

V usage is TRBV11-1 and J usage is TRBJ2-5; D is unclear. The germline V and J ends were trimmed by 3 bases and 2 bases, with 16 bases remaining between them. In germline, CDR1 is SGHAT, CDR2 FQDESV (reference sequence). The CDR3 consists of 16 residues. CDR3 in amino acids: CASSFRSIPGQETQYF. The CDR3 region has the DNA TGTGCCAGCAGCTTTCGGTCGATCCCCGGACAAGAGACCCAGTACTTC.

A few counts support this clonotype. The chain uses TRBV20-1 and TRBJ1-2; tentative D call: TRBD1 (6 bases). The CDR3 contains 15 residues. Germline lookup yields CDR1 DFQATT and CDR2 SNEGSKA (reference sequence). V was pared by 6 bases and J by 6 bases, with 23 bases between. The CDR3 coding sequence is TGCAGTGCCAGCAGAAATGGGGCAGGGGTTGATGGCTACACCTTC. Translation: CSASRNGAGVDGYTF.

The CDR3 DNA sequence: TGTGCCAGCAGCTTAGGACTAGCGGGGTGGAATGAGCAGTTCTTC. Its translation: CASSLGLAGWNEQFF. The chain employs TRBV7-2 and TRBJ2-1; 11 nucleotides agree with TRBD2. Germline assignment: CDR1 SGHTA and CDR2 FQGNSA. The CDR3 spans 15 residues. Trimming took 1 base from V and 7 from J; bases not matched to a gene: 3. Full variable domain (outside the CDR3, taken from reference TRBV7-2 and TRBJ2-1): GAGVSQSPSNKVTEKGKDVELRCDPISGHTALYWYRQSLGQGLEFLIYFQGNSAPDKSGLPSDRFSAERTGGSVSTLTIQRTQQEDSAVYLCASSLGLAGWNEQFFGPGTRLTVL.

The CDR3 reads CASSPSSASSGEQFF. CDR3 nucleotide sequence: TGTGCCAGCAGCCCCTCTAGCGCCTCGAGCGGTGAGCAGTTCTTC. This chain connects TRBV7-3 to TRBJ2-1, with D tentatively TRBD2 (6 bases). V gave up 5 bases and J gave up 9 bases, with 20 bases separating them. The CDR3 is made up of 15 amino acids. Germline CDR1 SGHTA, CDR2 FQGTGA.

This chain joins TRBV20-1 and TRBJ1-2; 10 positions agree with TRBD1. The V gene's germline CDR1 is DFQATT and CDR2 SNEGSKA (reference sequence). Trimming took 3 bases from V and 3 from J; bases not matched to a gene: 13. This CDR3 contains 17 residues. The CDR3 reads CSASGRDRGTPDYGYTF. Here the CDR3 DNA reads TGCAGTGCTAGTGGCCGGGACAGGGGCACGCCTGACTATGGCTACACCTTC.

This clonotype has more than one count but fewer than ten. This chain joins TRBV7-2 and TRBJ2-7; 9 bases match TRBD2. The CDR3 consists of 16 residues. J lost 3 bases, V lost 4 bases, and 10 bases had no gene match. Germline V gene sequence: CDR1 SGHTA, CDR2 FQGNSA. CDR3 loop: CASSSAGAGGIYEQYF. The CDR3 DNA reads TGTGCCAGCAGCTCCGCCGGGGCGGGAGGGATCTACGAGCAGTACTTC.

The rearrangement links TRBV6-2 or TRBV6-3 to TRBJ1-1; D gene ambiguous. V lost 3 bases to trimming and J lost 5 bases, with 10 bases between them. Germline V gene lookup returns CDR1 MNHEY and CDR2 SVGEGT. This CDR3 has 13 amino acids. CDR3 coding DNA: TGTGCCAGCAGTTATAACCCCGAGACTGAAGCTTTCTTT. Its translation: CASSYNPETEAFF.

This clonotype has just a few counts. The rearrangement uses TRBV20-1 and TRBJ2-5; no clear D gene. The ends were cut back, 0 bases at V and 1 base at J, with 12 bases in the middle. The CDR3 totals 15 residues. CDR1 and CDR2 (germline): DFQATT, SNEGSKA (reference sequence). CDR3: CSARDTARIQETQYF. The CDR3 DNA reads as TGCAGTGCTAGAGATACTGCCAGGATCCAAGAGACCCAGTACTTC.

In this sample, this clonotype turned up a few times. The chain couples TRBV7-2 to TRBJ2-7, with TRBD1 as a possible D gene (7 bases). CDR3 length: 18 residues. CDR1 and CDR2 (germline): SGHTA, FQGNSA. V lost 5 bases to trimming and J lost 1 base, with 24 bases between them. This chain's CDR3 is CASSPRGGLWDRSYEQYF. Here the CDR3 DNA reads TGTGCCAGCAGCCCCCGAGGGGGGTTGTGGGACAGATCCTACGAGCAGTACTTC. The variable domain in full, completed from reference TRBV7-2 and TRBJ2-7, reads GAGVSQSPSNKVTEKGKDVELRCDPISGHTALYWYRQSLGQGLEFLIYFQGNSAPDKSGLPSDRFSAERTGGSVSTLTIQRTQQEDSAVYLCASSPRGGLWDRSYEQYFGPGTRLTVT.

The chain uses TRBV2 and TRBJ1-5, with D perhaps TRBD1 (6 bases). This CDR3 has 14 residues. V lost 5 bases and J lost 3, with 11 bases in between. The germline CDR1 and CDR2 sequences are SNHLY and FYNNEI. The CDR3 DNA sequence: TGTGCCAGCAGTATCGACAGGCCCAATCAGCCCCAGCATTTT. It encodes CASSIDRPNQPQHF.

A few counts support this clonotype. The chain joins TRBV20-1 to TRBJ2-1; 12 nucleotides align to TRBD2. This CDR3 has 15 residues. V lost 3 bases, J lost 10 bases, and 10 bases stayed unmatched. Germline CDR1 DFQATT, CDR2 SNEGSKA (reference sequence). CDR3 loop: CSASAGLAGPREQFF. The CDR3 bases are TGCAGTGCTAGCGCCGGACTAGCGGGACCGAGAGAGCAGTTCTTC.

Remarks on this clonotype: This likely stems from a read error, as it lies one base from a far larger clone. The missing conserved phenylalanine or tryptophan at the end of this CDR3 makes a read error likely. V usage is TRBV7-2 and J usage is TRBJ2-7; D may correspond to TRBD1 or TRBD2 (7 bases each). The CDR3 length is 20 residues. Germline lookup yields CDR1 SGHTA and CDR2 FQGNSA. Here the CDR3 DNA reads TGCGCCAGCAGCCAAGAACGGCTCCAGGGGGTCGCGGGAGAGAGCTACGAGCAGTACTAC. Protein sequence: CASSQERLQGVAGESYEQYY.

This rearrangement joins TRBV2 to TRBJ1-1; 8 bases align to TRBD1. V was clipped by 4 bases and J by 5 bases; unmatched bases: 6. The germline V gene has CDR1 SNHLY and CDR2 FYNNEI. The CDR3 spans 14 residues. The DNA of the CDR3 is TGTGCCAGCAGTGTAGGGACAGGAGTAACTGAAGCTTTCTTT. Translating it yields CASSVGTGVTEAFF.

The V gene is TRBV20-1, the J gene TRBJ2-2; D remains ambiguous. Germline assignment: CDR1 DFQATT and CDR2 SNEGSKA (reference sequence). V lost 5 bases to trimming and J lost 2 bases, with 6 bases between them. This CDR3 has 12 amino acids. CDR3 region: CSAPFNTGELFF. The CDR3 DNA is TGCAGTGCTCCCTTCAACACCGGGGAGCTGTTTTTT.

CDR3 amino acids: CASSLADSGGYTEAFF. CDR3 DNA: TGTGCCAGCAGCTTAGCCGACTCAGGGGGCTACACTGAAGCTTTCTTT. The chain employs TRBV7-2 and TRBJ1-1, with TRBD1 matching over 8 bases. From germline, CDR1 is SGHTA and CDR2 FQGNSA. The CDR3 has 16 residues. V was clipped by 0 bases and J by 3 bases; unmatched bases: 6.

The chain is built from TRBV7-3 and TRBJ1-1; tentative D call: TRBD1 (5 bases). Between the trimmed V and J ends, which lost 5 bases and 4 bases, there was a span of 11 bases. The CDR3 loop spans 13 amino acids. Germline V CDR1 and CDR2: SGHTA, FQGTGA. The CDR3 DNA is TGTGCCAGCAGCCCTCCCGGGGGCACTGAAGCTTTCTTT. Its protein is CASSPPGGTEAFF.

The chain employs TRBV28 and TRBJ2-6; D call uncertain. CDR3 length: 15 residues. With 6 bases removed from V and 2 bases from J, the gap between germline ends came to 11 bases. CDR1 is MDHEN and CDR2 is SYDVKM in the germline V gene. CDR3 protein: CASRNWRPGANVLTF. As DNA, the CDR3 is TGTGCCAGCAGAAACTGGCGCCCTGGGGCCAACGTCCTGACTTTC.

The CDR3 sequence is CASSIRASSGNTIYF. The CDR3 nucleotides are TGTGCCAGTAGTATCCGTGCGAGTTCTGGAAACACCATATATTTT. J is TRBJ1-3 and V is TRBV19; no firm D call. This CDR3 spans 15 amino acids. Trimming took off 3 bases at V and 1 base at J, with 10 bases between the two ends. Germline CDR1 is LNHDA and CDR2 is SQIVND (reference sequence).

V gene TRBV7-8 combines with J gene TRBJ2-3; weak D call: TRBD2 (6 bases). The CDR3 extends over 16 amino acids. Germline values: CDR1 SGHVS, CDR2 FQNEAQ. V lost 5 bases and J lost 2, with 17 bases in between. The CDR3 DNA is TGTGCCAGCAGCGCGGGGCCTACCTCCTCCACAGATACGCAGTATTTT. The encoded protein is CASSAGPTSSTDTQYF.

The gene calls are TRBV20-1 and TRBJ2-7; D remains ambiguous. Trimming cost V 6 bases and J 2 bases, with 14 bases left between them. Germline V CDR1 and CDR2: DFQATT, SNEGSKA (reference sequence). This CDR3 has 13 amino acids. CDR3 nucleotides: TGCAGTGCAATGGACCCGCAAACCTACGAGCAGTACTTC. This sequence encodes CSAMDPQTYEQYF.